The 30 T cell receptor beta chains below all came from one sample that was sequenced in a study of cytomegalovirus exposure and HLA in healthy donors. Clones were read by immunoSEQ multiplex PCR, and TCRdb kept only the in-frame ones, dropping some. The profile shows tens of thousands of clones, just under 95% of them singletons. Sequences were obtained from PBMCs. These receptors were taken from a man aged 18-30 years in good health and CMV-seronegative.

V gene TRBV19 combines with J gene TRBJ2-4; 15 bases line up with TRBD2. In germline, CDR1 is LNHDA, CDR2 SQIVND (reference sequence). J lost 0 bases, V lost 5 bases, and 5 bases had no gene match. The CDR3 totals 18 residues. CDR3 DNA: TGTGCCAGTAGTCTGGGACTAGCGGGAGGTGCAGCCAAAAACATTCAGTACTTC. Translating gives CASSLGLAGGAAKNIQYF.

V usage is TRBV6-6 and J usage is TRBJ1-1, with D possibly matching TRBD1 (5 bases). This CDR3 comprises 14 residues. The V end was cut by 0 bases, the J end by 3 bases, with 8 bases between. The germline V gene has CDR1 MNHNY and CDR2 SVGAGI (reference sequence). The CDR3 bases are TGTGCCAGCAGTTACTCGATAGGGGACACTGAAGCTTTCTTT. As protein: CASSYSIGDTEAFF.

This rearrangement joins TRBV11-2 to TRBJ2-7; tentatively, D is TRBD2 (6 bases). V lost 5 bases and J lost 4, with 12 bases in between. CDR3 size: 13 residues. From germline, CDR1 is SGHAT and CDR2 FQNNGV. The CDR3 region has the DNA TGTGCCAGCAGCGTAGGACTATTATACGAGCAGTACTTC. Protein: CASSVGLLYEQYF.

The chain joins TRBV7-8 to TRBJ2-2; D may be TRBD1 (6 bases). The CDR3 runs to 14 residues. The germline gives CDR1 SGHVS, CDR2 FQNEAQ. Trimming took off 11 bases at V and 0 bases at J, with 13 bases between the two ends. The CDR3 is CAGTGTPNTGELFF. The CDR3 coding sequence is TGTGCCGGTACAGGGACCCCGAACACCGGGGAGCTGTTTTTT.

The CDR3: CASSYSTPGGRTEAFF. The CDR3 bases are TGTGCCAGCAGTTACTCGACCCCGGGGGGCCGGACTGAAGCTTTCTTT. V is TRBV6-5 and J is TRBJ1-1; D might be TRBD1 (6 bases). This CDR3 region has 16 residues. CDR1 is MNHEY, CDR2 SVGAGI, per germline. V gave up 0 bases and J gave up 5 bases, with 16 bases separating them.

The chain carries TRBV28 and TRBJ2-3; D unresolved. The germline CDR1 and CDR2 sequences are MDHEN and SYDVKM. V gave up 5 bases and J gave up 6 bases, with 6 bases separating them. The length of the CDR3 is 11 residues. CDR3 coding DNA: TGTGCCAGCAGTGCAGTTGATACGCAGTATTTT. Protein sequence: CASSAVDTQYF.

V gene TRBV6-5 combines with J gene TRBJ2-7; 15 bases map to TRBD2. The V and J ends lost 4 bases and 6 bases, in that order; junction bases with no gene match: 4. This CDR3 is 15 amino acids long. Looked up from germline, CDR1 is MNHEY and CDR2 is SVGAGI. CDR3 residues: CASSSGLAGGREQYF. The CDR3 DNA is TGTGCCAGCAGTTCGGGACTAGCGGGAGGTCGCGAGCAGTACTTC.

The chain links TRBV29-1 to TRBJ2-7; 9 nucleotides align to TRBD1. This CDR3 comprises 13 residues. The V and J ends lost 4 bases and 6 bases, in that order; junction bases with no gene match: 7. Germline-derived CDR1 and CDR2 are SQVTM and ANQGSEA. CDR3 in amino acids: CSVGQTGGGEQYF. DNA for the CDR3: TGCAGCGTTGGGCAGACAGGGGGTGGCGAGCAGTACTTC.

The chain uses TRBV11-3 and TRBJ2-5; 8 positions agree with TRBD1. CDR1 and CDR2 from the germline V gene are SGHNT and YENEEA. The J segment lost 3 bases and the V segment lost 5 bases, leaving 2 bases of the junction unmatched. There are 13 residues in the CDR3. This CDR3 reads CASSPDREETQYF. CDR3 in DNA: TGTGCCAGCAGCCCGGACAGGGAAGAGACCCAGTACTTC.

V and J are TRBV18 and TRBJ1-2; 9 nucleotides match TRBD1. This CDR3 comprises 15 residues. CDR1 KGHSH and CDR2 LQKENI come from the germline V gene. The ends lost 5 bases at V and 5 bases at J; junction bases unmatched: 9. DNA of the CDR3: TGTGCCAGCTCAACCCCGGGACAGGGCTTGTATGGCTACACCTTC. This gives the protein CASSTPGQGLYGYTF.

The chain links TRBV5-1 to TRBJ2-7; D is possibly TRBD1 (6 bases). Per germline, CDR1 SGHRS and CDR2 YFSETQ. The V and J ends lost 0 bases and 0 bases respectively, with 7 bases between them. There are 14 residues in the CDR3. The CDR3 DNA sequence: TGCGCCAGCAGCTTGGCCAGGGGCTCCTACGAGCAGTACTTC. It encodes CASSLARGSYEQYF.

This chain connects TRBV27 to TRBJ1-2, with 9 bases identical to TRBD1. The J segment lost 8 bases and the V segment lost 5 bases, leaving 6 bases of the junction unmatched. The CDR3 length is 13 residues. Germline CDR1 MNHEY, CDR2 SMNVEV (reference sequence). The CDR3 loop reads CASSHRDREGYTF. The CDR3 nucleotides read TGTGCCAGCAGTCACCGGGACAGGGAAGGCTACACCTTC.

The chain recombines TRBV10-1 with TRBJ1-1; D might be TRBD1 (5 bases). Germline lookup yields CDR1 WNHNN and CDR2 SYGVQD (reference sequence). CDR3 length: 13 amino acids. Trimming cost V 4 bases and J 8 bases, with 14 bases left between them. CDR3 region: CASSVAGADEAFF. The CDR3 bases are TGCGCCAGCAGTGTGGCTGGGGCAGACGAAGCTTTCTTT.

The chain combines TRBV18 with TRBJ1-1; 7 bases are a match to TRBD1. Germline V gives CDR1 KGHSH, CDR2 LQKENI. The junction had 10 bases not matched to a gene; V was cut back by 6 bases and J by 0 bases. CDR3 length: 16 residues. CDR3 region: CASSNGTARMNTEAFF. Written as DNA, the CDR3 is TGTGCCAGCTCTAACGGGACAGCTCGTATGAACACTGAAGCTTTCTTT.

The chain joins TRBV11-2 to TRBJ1-5, with 8 nucleotides matching TRBD1. The CDR3 has 15 amino acids. J was trimmed by 3 bases and V by 8 bases; bases with no gene match: 9. Per germline, CDR1 SGHAT and CDR2 FQNNGV. The CDR3 region is CASSFRGQDNQPQHF. CDR3 coding DNA: TGTGCCAGCTCCTTTAGGGGACAGGACAATCAGCCCCAGCATTTT.

The chain is built from TRBV5-1 and TRBJ1-1, with TRBD1 matching over 9 bases. Trimming took 7 bases from V and 3 from J; bases not matched to a gene: 4. Germline values: CDR1 SGHRS, CDR2 YFSETQ. CDR3 length: 13 amino acids. Here the CDR3 DNA reads TGCGCCAGCGGACAGGGGTTCGACACTGAAGCTTTCTTT. It codes for CASGQGFDTEAFF.

The V and J genes are TRBV2 and TRBJ1-4; D gene uncertain. Germline V gene lookup returns CDR1 SNHLY and CDR2 FYNNEI. The CDR3 has 13 amino acids. V lost 7 bases and J lost 5, with 11 bases in between. CDR3 loop: CASMEAENEKLFF. The CDR3 DNA sequence: TGTGCCAGCATGGAGGCCGAAAATGAAAAACTGTTTTTT.

V is TRBV19 and J is TRBJ2-2, with D possibly matching TRBD1 (6 bases). There are 17 residues in the CDR3. V lost 7 bases and J lost 5, with 23 bases in between. Germline CDR1 LNHDA, CDR2 SQIVND (reference sequence). The CDR3 reads CASIDGARTGWTGELFF. The DNA for the CDR3 is TGTGCCAGTATCGATGGGGCTCGTACAGGGTGGACCGGGGAGCTGTTTTTT.

The chain links TRBV5-4 to TRBJ1-1; 11 positions match TRBD1. This CDR3 is 15 amino acids long. V lost 5 bases, J lost 4 bases, and 7 bases stayed unmatched. Germline CDR1 and CDR2: SGHNT and YYREEE (reference sequence). The CDR3 here is CASSPGTGGSTEAFF. In DNA, the CDR3 is TGTGCCAGCAGTCCCGGGACAGGGGGTAGCACTGAAGCTTTCTTT. Filled out from reference TRBV5-4 and TRBJ1-1, the complete variable domain reads ETGVTQSPTHLIKTRGQQVTLRCSSQSGHNTVSWYQQALGQGPQFIFQYYREEENGRGNFPPRFSGLQFPNYSSELNVNALELDDSALYLCASSPGTGGSTEAFFGQGTRLTVV.

This chain uses TRBV4-3 with TRBJ1-4; the D gene is possibly TRBD1 (5 bases). Germline CDR1 reads LGHNA; CDR2 reads YSLEER. The ends were cut back, 0 bases at V and 0 bases at J, with 17 bases in the middle. The CDR3 runs 19 residues. The CDR3 DNA follows: TGCGCCAGCAGCCAAGATGGGCGGGGGTCGATTGCAACTAATGAAAAACTGTTTTTT. It yields the protein CASSQDGRGSIATNEKLFF.

The rearrangement uses TRBV5-1 and TRBJ2-7, with D perhaps TRBD2 (6 bases). The germline gives CDR1 SGHRS, CDR2 YFSETQ. This CDR3 is built from 16 residues. V dropped 0 bases and J dropped 1 base, with 14 bases sitting between them. CDR3 protein: CASSLAVFGGSYEQYF. CDR3 bases: TGCGCCAGCAGCTTGGCCGTGTTCGGAGGGTCCTACGAGCAGTACTTC.

The chain joins TRBV7-9 to TRBJ2-3; 7 bases match TRBD1. The CDR3 contains 16 residues. Germline CDR1 and CDR2: SEHNR and FQNEAQ (reference sequence). The ends lost 5 bases at V and 3 bases at J; junction bases unmatched: 11. The CDR3 is CASSPKKGQKTDTQYF. For the CDR3, the DNA is TGTGCCAGCAGCCCCAAAAAGGGACAGAAAACAGATACGCAGTATTTT. The whole variable domain, filled in from reference TRBV7-9 and TRBJ2-3, reads DTGVSQNPRHKITKRGQNVTFRCDPISEHNRLYWYRQTLGQGPEFLTYFQNEAQLEKSRLLSDRFSAERPKGSFSTLEIQRTEQGDSAMYLCASSPKKGQKTDTQYFGPGTRLTVL.

The chain recombines TRBV6-5 with TRBJ2-2; the match to TRBD2 covers 9 bases. Germline CDR1 and CDR2: MNHEY and SVGAGI. The CDR3 consists of 15 residues. V was clipped by 6 bases and J by 6 bases; unmatched bases: 8. The CDR3 nucleotides read TGTGCCAGCAGGATGGTGCGGGAGGGCGCCGGGGAGCTGTTTTTT. Amino acids: CASRMVREGAGELFF.

CDR3 bases: TGTGCCACCGTGGTAGGGGCGGCGTATAATGAAAAACTGTTTTTT. Its protein is CATVVGAAYNEKLFF. This sequence joins TRBV28 and TRBJ1-4; tentative D call: TRBD1 (5 bases). CDR3 size: 15 residues. Germline lookup yields CDR1 MDHEN and CDR2 SYDVKM. The germline V and J ends were trimmed by 10 bases and 4 bases, with 19 bases remaining between them.

The chain has TRBV11-2 and TRBJ2-1, with 7 bases that match TRBD1. The CDR3 sequence is 17 residues long. The germline CDR1 and CDR2 sequences are SGHAT and FQNNGV. J lost 1 base, V lost 4 bases, and 10 bases had no gene match. CDR3 loop: CASSSVTGALSYNEQFF. CDR3 nucleotide sequence: TGTGCCAGCAGCTCTGTTACAGGGGCCTTATCCTACAATGAGCAGTTCTTC.

V usage is TRBV5-1 and J usage is TRBJ2-7; maybe TRBD1 (6 bases). V lost 2 bases and J lost 5, with 17 bases in between. The CDR3 has 15 amino acids. The germline CDR1 and CDR2 sequences are SGHRS and YFSETQ. CDR3 coding DNA: TGCGCCAGCAGCTTTTTCCCAGGGGAGCAAAACGAGCAGTACTTC. Amino acids: CASSFFPGEQNEQYF.

The rearrangement uses TRBV7-9 and TRBJ1-4; D is unresolved. The CDR3 is 16 amino acids. CDR1 and CDR2 from the germline V gene are SEHNR and FQNEAQ (reference sequence). V lost 3 bases and J lost 2, with 13 bases in between. CDR3 loop: CASSFYGEATNEKLFF. The CDR3 coding sequence is TGTGCCAGCAGCTTCTACGGTGAGGCGACTAATGAAAAACTGTTTTTT.

The chain joins TRBV28 to TRBJ1-1, with D uncertain. Trimming cost V 8 bases and J 1 base, with 8 bases left between them. Germline values: CDR1 MDHEN, CDR2 SYDVKM. The CDR3 covers 12 residues. The CDR3 reads CASATPNTEAFF. CDR3 DNA sequence: TGTGCCAGCGCGACACCGAACACTGAAGCTTTCTTT.

The gene calls are TRBV27 and TRBJ2-5; TRBD1 aligns across 8 bases. There are 17 residues in the CDR3. V lost 6 bases to trimming and J lost 4 bases; unmatched junction nucleotides: 16. Per the germline V gene, CDR1 is MNHEY and CDR2 is SMNVEV (reference sequence). The CDR3 is CASRGLDRAERGETQYF. The CDR3 DNA follows: TGTGCCAGCAGAGGATTGGACAGGGCGGAACGAGGAGAGACCCAGTACTTC.

This rearrangement joins TRBV6-5 to TRBJ1-5, with no clear D. Deletions cut 7 bases from V and 3 bases from J, with 16 bases between. This CDR3 has 15 amino acids. Per the germline V gene, CDR1 is MNHEY and CDR2 is SVGAGI. CDR3 coding DNA: TGTGCCAGCATTTTAGAGGAGCAGCTCAATCAGCCCCAGCATTTT. Encoded protein: CASILEEQLNQPQHF.